This T cell receptor beta chain was found in a study of blood T cells in healthy people across ages. Study results and caveats: Long-lived donors exceeded aged donors in naive CD4+ cells and diversity. Considered underestimates were the diversity estimates obtained from one million T cells. No conclusive comparison of naive versus antigen-experienced cells was possible with unsorted PBMCs.

This clonotype showed up just a few times. Its antigen is undetermined. In germline, CDR1 is LGHNT, CDR2 FRNRAP. The CDR3 spans 16 residues. The V and J ends lost 0 bases and 11 bases, in that order; junction bases with no gene match: 10. Alongside a J-beta primer mix, a sample-barcoded 5' primer served in a second PCR lasting roughly 6 to 11 cycles. A tag from a template-switch adaptor with 12 random nucleotides marked each cDNA molecule. TCRdb analysed the 5' RACE reads with MiXCR anew, one entry per CDR3 protein. The sample carries around 1,000,000 distinct CDR3 sequences, approximately 38% recorded once.

V is TRBV12-5 and J is TRBJ1-4; 9 bases agree with TRBD1. This clonotype was obtained from a man aged 18 to 30 in good health. The sample comprised blood. CDR3: CASGLVLGQGRNKLFF. The CDR3, as DNA: TGTGCTAGTGGTTTGGTACTCGGACAGGGGAGAAACAAACTGTTTTTT.